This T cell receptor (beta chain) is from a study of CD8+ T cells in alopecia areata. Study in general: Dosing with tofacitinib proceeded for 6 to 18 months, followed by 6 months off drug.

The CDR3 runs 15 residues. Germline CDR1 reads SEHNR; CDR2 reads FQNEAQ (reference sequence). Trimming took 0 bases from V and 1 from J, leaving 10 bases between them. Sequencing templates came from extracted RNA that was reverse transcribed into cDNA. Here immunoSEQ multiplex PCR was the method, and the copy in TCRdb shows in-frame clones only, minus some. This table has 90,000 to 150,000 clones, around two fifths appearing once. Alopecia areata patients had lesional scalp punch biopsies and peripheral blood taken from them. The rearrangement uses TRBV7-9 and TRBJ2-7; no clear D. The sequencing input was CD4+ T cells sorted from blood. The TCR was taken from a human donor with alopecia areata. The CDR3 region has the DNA TGTGCCAGCAGCTTAGCTAAAGGCGTGTCCTACGAGCAGTACTTC. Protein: CASSLAKGVSYEQYF.